This TCR beta chain was captured in a study of T cells after yellow fever vaccination (dated by TCRdb to the late 2010s). About the study as a whole: Libraries from fractions with low cell numbers were prepared with the SMART-Seq v4 Ultra Low Input RNA kit. To track T-cell clones before and after primary and booster YFV17D yellow fever vaccination, bulk TCR alpha and beta repertoires were sequenced longitudinally. Bulk PBMC replicates and cell subsets were isolated from blood drawn at multiple timepoints before and after both primary and secondary immunization. The cohort comprised two healthy male donors, one aged 18 to 30 and one aged 30 to 40 years.

Many counts were recorded for this clonotype. Its antigen has not been determined. No much larger clone is present one base from it, and per-base qualities are unavailable. V gives up 1 base and J gives up 4 bases, and the segment between their germline ends measures 7 bases. According to the germline V gene (reference sequence), CDR1 reads DFQATT and CDR2 reads SNEGSKA. The CDR3 spans 13 residues, from the cysteine through the phenylalanine. Only the CDR3 part of the read is kept: 39 bases, read in frame from the first base. Results the study describes overall, beyond this receptor: The secondary T-cell response was weaker than the primary response but faster, peaking on day 5 instead of day 15. Because the study included only two donors, the extent to which the findings can be generalized is limited. Computational filtering was required because FACS-sorted repertoires could contain abundant contaminating clonotypes from the bulk population. A small fraction of clonotypes appeared in both the CD4 and CD8 compartments, likely as a result of convergent recombination. Most clones expanded after primary vaccination (about 96% of CD4 and 70% to 90% of CD8) were re-detected after the booster, suggesting that broad memory maintenance occurred.

TCR cDNA was synthesized by 5'RACE template switching, which introduced a universal primer site and unique molecular identifiers. Priming of cDNA synthesis was performed from both the TCR alpha and TCR beta constant segments. Two PCR steps were used to amplify libraries, with sample barcodes and sequencing adapters being added in the second step. Libraries were sequenced on Illumina HiSeq 2500 (2x100 bp) or NovaSeq (2x150 bp). Per the authors' processing: Demultiplexing of reads and collapsing into UMI consensus sequences were performed with MIGEC, and V(D)J alignment was carried out with MiXCR. Clonotypes responding to the vaccine were identified with edgeR on replicate PBMC samples, with the criteria of FDR below 0.01 and a log2 fold change above 5 up to day 15. CD4 or CD8 identity was assigned to each bulk clonotype according to whether the clonotype was present at higher abundance in the sequenced CD4 repertoire or the sequenced CD8 repertoire. The public reads were reanalyzed by TCRdb: fastp trimming at Q25, MiXCR alignment, in-frame beta chains only. All rows with the same CDR3 protein become a single entry with the most common DNA and genes. TCRdb, rather than the study authors, made the V and J calls. In this sample the table shows under 30,000 distinct CDR3 sequences, about 4.7% of which occur a single time. The top ten constitute about 41% of the sample.

Read against the paper, the sample's treatment or condition label means: live attenuated yellow fever vaccine strain. PBMCs were isolated from peripheral blood using a standard Ficoll-Paque protocol. Dynabeads CD4 and CD8 positive selection kits were used to isolate CD4 and CD8 T-cell fractions. TriZol was used to extract RNA from bulk PBMCs, from CD4 and CD8 fractions, and from dextramer-positive and dextramer-negative fractions. The sequencing here drew on CD8+ T cells sorted from PBMCs, taken 10 days after the yellow fever booster vaccination. The receptor was derived from a man aged 25 to 40 who received the YFV17D yellow fever vaccine. This chain joins TRBV20-1 to TRBJ2-2, with no reliable assignment of the D segment. The DNA sequence is TGCAGTGCTAGAGGTCTGCCCACCGGGGAGCTGTTTTTT. It codes for CSARGLPTGELFF.